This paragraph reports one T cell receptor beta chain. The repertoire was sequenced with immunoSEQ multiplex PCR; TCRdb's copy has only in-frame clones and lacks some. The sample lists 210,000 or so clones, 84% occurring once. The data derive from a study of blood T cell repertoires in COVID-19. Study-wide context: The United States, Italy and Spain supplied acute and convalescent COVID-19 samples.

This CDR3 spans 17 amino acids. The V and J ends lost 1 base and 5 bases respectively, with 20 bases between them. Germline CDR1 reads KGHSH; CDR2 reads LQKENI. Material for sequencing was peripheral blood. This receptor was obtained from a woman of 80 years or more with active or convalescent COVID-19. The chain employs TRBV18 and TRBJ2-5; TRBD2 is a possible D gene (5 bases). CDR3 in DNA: TGTGCCAGCTCACCACTCCATACTAGTGACCCCGGGGAGACCCAGTACTTC. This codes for CASSPLHTSDPGETQYF.